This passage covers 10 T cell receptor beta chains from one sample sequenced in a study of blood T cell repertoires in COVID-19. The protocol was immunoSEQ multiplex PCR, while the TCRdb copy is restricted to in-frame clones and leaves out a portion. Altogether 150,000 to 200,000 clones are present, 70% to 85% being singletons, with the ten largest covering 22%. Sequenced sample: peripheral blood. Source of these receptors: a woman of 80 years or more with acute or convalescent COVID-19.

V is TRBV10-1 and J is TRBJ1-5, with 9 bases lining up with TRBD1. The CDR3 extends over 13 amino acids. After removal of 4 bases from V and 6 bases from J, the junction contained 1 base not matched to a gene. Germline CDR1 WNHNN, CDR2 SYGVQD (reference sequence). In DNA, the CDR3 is TGCGCCAGCAGTGGGGGACAGGGTCAGCCCCAGCATTTT. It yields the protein CASSGGQGQPQHF.

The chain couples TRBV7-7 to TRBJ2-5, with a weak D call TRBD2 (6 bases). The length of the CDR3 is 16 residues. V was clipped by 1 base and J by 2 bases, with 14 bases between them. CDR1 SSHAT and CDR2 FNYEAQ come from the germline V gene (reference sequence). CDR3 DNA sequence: TGTGCCAGCAGCTTAGGGGTAGCGGACTTTCAAGAGACCCAGTACTTC. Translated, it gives CASSLGVADFQETQYF.

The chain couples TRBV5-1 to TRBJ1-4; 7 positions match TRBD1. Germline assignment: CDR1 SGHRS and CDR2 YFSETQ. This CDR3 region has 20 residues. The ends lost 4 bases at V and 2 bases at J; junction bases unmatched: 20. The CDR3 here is CASSPRGRGSADSTNEKLFF. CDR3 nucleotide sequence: TGCGCCAGCAGCCCGCGAGGCAGGGGGTCGGCTGATAGCACTAATGAAAAACTGTTTTTT.

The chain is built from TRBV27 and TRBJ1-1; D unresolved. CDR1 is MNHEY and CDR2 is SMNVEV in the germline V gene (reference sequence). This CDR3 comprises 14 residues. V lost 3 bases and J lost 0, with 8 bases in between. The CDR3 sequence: CASSFHRMNTEAFF. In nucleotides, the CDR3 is TGTGCCAGCAGTTTCCACAGAATGAACACTGAAGCTTTCTTT.

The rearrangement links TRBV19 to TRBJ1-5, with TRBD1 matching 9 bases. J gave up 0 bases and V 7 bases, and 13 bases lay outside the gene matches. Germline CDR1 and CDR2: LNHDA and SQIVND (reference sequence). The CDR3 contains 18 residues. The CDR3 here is CASNPTGGILYSNQPQHF. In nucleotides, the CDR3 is TGTGCCAGTAACCCCACAGGGGGCATCCTATATAGCAATCAGCCCCAGCATTTT.

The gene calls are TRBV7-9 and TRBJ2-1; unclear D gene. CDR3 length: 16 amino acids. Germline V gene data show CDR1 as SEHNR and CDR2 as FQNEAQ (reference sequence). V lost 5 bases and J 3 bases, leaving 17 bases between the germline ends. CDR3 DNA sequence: TGTGCCAGCAGCAAACTTCCGACTGGAGACTACAATGAGCAGTTCTTC. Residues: CASSKLPTGDYNEQFF.

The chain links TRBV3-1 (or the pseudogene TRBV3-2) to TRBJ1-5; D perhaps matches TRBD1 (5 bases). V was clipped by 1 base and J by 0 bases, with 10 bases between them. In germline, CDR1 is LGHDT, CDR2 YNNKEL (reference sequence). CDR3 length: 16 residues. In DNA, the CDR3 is TGTGCCAGCAGCCAAGGGACACCTTATAGCAATCAGCCCCAGCATTTT. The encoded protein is CASSQGTPYSNQPQHF.

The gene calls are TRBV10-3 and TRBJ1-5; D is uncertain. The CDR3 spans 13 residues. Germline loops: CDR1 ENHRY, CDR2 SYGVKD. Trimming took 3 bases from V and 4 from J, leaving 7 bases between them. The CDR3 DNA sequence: TGTGCCATCAGTGAACAATTAAATCAGCCCCAGCATTTT. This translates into CAISEQLNQPQHF.

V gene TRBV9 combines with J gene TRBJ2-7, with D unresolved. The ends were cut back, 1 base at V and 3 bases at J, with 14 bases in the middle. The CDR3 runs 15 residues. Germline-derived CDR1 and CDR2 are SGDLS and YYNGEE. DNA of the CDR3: TGTGCCAGCAGCGTAAGCGAGTCTGCCTACTACGAGCAGTACTTC. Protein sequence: CASSVSESAYYEQYF.

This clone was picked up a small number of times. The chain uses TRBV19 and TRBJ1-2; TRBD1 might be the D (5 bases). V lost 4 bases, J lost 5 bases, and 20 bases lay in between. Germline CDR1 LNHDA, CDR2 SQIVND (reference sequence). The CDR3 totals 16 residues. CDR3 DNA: TGTGCCAGTAGTACCCCCGGGACTCCTTCTAGATATGGCTACACCTTC. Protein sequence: CASSTPGTPSRYGYTF.